Listed here is a single T cell receptor beta chain. The antigen is undetermined. The CDR3 is 15 residues long. Trimming cost V 2 bases and J 10 bases, with 15 bases left between them. Looked up from germline, CDR1 is MNHEY and CDR2 is SMNVEV (reference sequence). This record belongs to a study of blood T cells in healthy people across ages. A second PCR, run for about 7 to 12 cycles, used a sample-barcoded 5' primer plus a J-beta primer mix. TCRdb reprocessed the 5' RACE reads via MiXCR and lists one record per CDR3 protein. Of about 1 million distinct CDR3 sequences listed, more than 35% are singletons. Overall study findings and caveats: Among T cells, TCR beta diversity per million cells dropped roughly linearly as age rose.

The sample comprised blood. The chain is built from TRBV27 and TRBJ1-6; no clear D gene. This TCR came from an older woman in good health. The CDR3 loop reads CASSLEDRLGSPLHF. DNA of the CDR3: TGTGCCAGCAGTTTAGAGGACCGTTTAGGCTCACCCCTCCACTTT.